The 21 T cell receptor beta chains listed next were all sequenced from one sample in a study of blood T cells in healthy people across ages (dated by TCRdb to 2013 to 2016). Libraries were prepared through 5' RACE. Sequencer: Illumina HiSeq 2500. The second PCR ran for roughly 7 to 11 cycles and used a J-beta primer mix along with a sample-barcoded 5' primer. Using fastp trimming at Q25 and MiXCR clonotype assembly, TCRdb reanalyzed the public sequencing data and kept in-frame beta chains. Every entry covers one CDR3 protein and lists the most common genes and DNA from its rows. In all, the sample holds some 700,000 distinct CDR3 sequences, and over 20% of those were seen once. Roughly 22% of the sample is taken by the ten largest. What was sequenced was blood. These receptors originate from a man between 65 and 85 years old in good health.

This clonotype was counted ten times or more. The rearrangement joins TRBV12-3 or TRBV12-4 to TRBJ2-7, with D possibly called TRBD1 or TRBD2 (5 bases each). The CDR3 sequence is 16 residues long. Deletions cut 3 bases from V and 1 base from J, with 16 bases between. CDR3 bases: TGTGCCAGCAGTTTGTCGTGGGACGGTGGATCCTACGAGCAGTACTTC. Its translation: CASSLSWDGGSYEQYF.

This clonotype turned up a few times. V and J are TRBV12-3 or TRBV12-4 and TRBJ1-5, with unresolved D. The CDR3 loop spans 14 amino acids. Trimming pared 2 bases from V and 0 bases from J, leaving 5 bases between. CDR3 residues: CASSLWGSNQPQHF. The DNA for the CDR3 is TGTGCCAGCAGTTTATGGGGTAGCAATCAGCCCCAGCATTTT.

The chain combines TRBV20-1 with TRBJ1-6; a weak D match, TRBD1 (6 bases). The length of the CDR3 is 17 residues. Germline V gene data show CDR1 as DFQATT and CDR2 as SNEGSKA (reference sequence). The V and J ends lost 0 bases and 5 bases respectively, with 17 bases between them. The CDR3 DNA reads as TGCAGTGCTAGAGACGGTAGGCGGACAGCGGATAATTCACCCCTCCACTTT. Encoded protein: CSARDGRRTADNSPLHF.

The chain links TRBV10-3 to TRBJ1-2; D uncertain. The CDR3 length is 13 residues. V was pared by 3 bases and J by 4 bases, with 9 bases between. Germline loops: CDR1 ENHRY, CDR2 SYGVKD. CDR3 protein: CAISDVQSYGYTF. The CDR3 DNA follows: TGTGCCATCAGTGACGTACAGTCCTATGGCTACACCTTC.

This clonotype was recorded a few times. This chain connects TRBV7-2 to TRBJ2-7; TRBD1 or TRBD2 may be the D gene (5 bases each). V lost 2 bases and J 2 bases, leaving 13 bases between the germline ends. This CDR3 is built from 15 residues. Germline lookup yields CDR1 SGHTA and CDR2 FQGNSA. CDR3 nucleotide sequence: TGTGCCAGCAGCTTACACCGGGGCGGCACCTACGAGCAGTACTTC. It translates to CASSLHRGGTYEQYF.

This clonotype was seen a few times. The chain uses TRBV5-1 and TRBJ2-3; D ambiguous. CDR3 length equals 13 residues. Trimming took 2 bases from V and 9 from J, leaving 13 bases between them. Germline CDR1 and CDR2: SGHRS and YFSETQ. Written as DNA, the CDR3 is TGCGCCAGCAGCTTTCTTAGTCCGCCGACGCAGTATTTT. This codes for CASSFLSPPTQYF. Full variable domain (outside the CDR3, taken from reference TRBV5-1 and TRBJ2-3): KAGVTQTPRYLIKTRGQQVTLSCSPISGHRSVSWYQQTPGQGLQFLFEYFSETQRNKGNFPGRFSGRQFSNSRSEMNVSTLELGDSALYLCASSFLSPPTQYFGPGTRLTVL.

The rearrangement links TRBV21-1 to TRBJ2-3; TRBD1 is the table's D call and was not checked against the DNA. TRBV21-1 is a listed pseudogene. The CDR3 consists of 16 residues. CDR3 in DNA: TGTGCCAGCAGCAGTACCCGGGAGACAGGCACAGATACGCAGTATTTT. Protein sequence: CASSSTRETGTDTQYF.

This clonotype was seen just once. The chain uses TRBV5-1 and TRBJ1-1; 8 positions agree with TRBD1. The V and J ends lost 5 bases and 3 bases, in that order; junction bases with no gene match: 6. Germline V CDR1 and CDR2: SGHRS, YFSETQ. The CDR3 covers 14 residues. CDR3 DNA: TGCGCCAGCAGTTTCCAGGGGGCCCACACTGAAGCTTTCTTT. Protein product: CASSFQGAHTEAFF.

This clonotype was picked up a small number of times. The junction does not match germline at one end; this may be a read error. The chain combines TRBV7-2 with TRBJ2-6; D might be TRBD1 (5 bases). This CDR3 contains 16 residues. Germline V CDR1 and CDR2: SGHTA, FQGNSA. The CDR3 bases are TGTGCCAGCAGCCCACCTGGGGTATCTGGGGCTAACGTCCTGACTTTC. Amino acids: CASSPPGVSGANVLTF.

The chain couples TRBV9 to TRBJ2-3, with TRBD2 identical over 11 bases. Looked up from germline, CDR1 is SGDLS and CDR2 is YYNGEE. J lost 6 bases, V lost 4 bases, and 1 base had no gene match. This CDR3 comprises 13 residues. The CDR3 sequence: CASSWTSGDTQYF. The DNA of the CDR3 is TGTGCCAGCAGCTGGACTAGCGGGGATACGCAGTATTTT.

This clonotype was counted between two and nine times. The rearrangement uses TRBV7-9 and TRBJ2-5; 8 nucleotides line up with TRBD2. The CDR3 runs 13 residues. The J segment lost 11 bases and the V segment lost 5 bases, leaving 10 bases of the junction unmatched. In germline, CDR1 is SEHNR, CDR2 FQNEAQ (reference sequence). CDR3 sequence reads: CASSPGPAGEQYF. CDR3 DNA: TGTGCCAGCAGCCCCGGACCAGCGGGGGAGCAGTACTTC.

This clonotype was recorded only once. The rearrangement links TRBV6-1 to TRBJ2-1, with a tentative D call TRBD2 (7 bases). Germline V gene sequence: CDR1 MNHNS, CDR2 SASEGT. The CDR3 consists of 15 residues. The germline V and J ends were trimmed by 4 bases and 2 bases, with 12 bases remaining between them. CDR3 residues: CASSAGGSTYNEQFF. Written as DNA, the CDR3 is TGTGCCAGCAGTGCGGGGGGCAGTACCTACAATGAGCAGTTCTTC.

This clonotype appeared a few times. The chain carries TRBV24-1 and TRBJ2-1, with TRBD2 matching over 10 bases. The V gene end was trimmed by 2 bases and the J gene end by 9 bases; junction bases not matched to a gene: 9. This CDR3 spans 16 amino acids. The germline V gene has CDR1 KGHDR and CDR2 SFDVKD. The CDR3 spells CATSDSGLARVVEQFF. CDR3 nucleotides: TGTGCCACCAGTGATTCGGGACTAGCGAGGGTTGTTGAGCAGTTCTTC.

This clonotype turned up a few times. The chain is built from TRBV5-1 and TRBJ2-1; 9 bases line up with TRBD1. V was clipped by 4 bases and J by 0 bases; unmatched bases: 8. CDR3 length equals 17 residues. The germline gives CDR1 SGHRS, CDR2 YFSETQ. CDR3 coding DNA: TGCGCCAGCAGCCCTGGGACAGGGACCTACTCCTACAATGAGCAGTTCTTC. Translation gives CASSPGTGTYSYNEQFF.

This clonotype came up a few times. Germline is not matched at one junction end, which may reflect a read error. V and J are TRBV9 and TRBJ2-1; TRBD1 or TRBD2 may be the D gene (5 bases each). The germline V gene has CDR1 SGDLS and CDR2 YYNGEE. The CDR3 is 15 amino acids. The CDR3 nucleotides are TGTGCCAGCAGCGTAGAGGTTGGGGGATACAATGAGCAGCTCTTC. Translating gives CASSVEVGGYNEQLF.

CDR3 residues: CASSQDLFPGDGGYTF. In DNA form, the CDR3 reads TGTGCCAGCAGCCAAGATCTTTTTCCTGGGGATGGTGGCTACACCTTC. This chain uses TRBV14 with TRBJ1-2; D remains ambiguous. The CDR3 is made up of 16 amino acids. Germline-derived CDR1 and CDR2 are SGHDN and FVKESK. Trimming took 0 bases from V and 7 from J, leaving 18 bases between them.

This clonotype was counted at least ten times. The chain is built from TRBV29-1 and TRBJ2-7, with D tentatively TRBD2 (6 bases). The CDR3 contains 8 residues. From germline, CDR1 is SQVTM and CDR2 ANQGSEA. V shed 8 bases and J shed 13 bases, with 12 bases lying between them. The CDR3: CSTEGGYF. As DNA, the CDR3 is TGCAGCACTGAGGGAGGATACTTC.

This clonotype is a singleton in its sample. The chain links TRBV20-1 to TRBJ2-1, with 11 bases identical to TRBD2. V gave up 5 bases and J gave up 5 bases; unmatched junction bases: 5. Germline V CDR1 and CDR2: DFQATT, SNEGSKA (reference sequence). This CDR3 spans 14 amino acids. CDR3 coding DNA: TGCAGTGCTGTAGCGGGGGGGCTAAACAATGAGCAGTTCTTC. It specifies CSAVAGGLNNEQFF.

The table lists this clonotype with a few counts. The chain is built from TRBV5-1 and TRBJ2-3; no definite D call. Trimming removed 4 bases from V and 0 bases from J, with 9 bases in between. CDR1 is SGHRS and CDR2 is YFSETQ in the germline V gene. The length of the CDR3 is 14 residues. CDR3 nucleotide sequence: TGCGCCAGCAGCCCCCGATGGAGCACAGATACGCAGTATTTT. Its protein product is CASSPRWSTDTQYF.

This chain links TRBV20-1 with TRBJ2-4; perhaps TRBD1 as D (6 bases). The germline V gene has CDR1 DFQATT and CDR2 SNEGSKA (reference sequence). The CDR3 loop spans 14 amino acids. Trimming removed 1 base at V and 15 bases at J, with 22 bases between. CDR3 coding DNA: TGCAGTGCTAGAGCCCCGATAGCTAAAGGGGGTGGGTACTTC. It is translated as CSARAPIAKGGGYF.

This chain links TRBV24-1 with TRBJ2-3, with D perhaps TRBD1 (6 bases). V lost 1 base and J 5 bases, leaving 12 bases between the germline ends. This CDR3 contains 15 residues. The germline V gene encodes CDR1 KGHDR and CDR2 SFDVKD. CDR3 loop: CATSDFGRGGDTQYF. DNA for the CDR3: TGTGCCACCAGTGATTTTGGCAGGGGCGGAGATACGCAGTATTTT.